A single T cell receptor (beta chain) is shown here with its context. The count of this clone is one. Its cognate antigen has yet to be identified. Base qualities are missing; no much larger clone stands one base away. This sample stems from a study of cytotoxic CD8 clonotypes in ibrutinib-treated CLL (dated by TCRdb to 2020 to 2023). Background on the whole study: The cohort was composed of ten to eleven relapsed/refractory and about 15 treatment-naive patients; IGHV unmutated status was identified in some 17 patients. Responses were partial in around 25 patients and complete in 2; after median approximately 69 months follow-up, roughly 15 stayed in remission and roughly twelve progressed. Samples at response were collected after a median of 12 months of treatment, with a range of about 6 to 40 months. An average of around 260,000 productive templates and 94,082 productive rearrangements was obtained per sample. Longitudinal samples were obtainable from 26 of the 86 participants in the trial. Cryopreserved peripheral blood mononuclear cells were collected before treatment, at response, and at either disease progression or sustained remission. Patients were still on ibrutinib when every remission and progressive disease sample was collected.

The sample's time point label, decoded: roughly 12 months on ibrutinib. For TCR beta library preparation, about 2 micrograms of genomic DNA was extracted from cryopreserved PBMCs. Longitudinal blood samples from CLL patients receiving ibrutinib monotherapy were subjected to high-throughput TCR beta sequencing. The patients were enrolled in a single-center, open-label phase 2 trial of ibrutinib monotherapy. Study-level results and caveats: Lymph node repertoires were not examined, and the timing of sampling was not matched between patients in sustained remission and those whose disease progressed. Public clonotypes were rare and either shrank or stayed stable during treatment, and the rise in clonality at ibrutinib response reflected expansion of private clonotypes. At baseline, clonality was higher than in age-matched healthy donors and showed a strong correlation with circulating CD8+ T-cell counts. Clonality increased at ibrutinib response, stayed stable in sustained remission, and fell back toward baseline at progression.

The V end loses 4 bases and the J end loses 1 base, and a stretch of 6 bases separates them. CDR3 length: 12 amino acids, cysteine to phenylalanine. Kept here is only the CDR3 DNA, which spans 36 bases and is read in frame from base 1. The germline V gene supplies CDR1 SQVTM and CDR2 ANQGSEA. On a MiSeq, deep resolution sequencing aimed for a depth between 1 in 1 million and 1 in 200,000 T cells, with each clonotype covered about 9.2x on average. TCR beta libraries were generated with the immunoSEQ hsTCRB Kit. The study's own analysis went as follows. The data were analyzed with ImmunoSEQ Analyzer and ImmunoSEQ Data Assistant, and V, D and J gene assignments followed IMGT definitions. Clonality, which ranges from 0 to 1, was calculated as one minus the normalized Shannon entropy of productive rearrangement frequencies. Public clonotype analysis was restricted to overrepresented clonotypes comprising at least 0.05% of each patient's repertoire. Repertoires from approximately 13 age-matched healthy donors in immuneACCESS were used as clonality controls. The immuneACCESS repertoire file appears here via TCRdb, limited to in-frame rearrangements. These files lack a portion of the clones; in checked studies, under half of the deficit traces to unresolved V genes, and the cause of the others is not known. The V and J calls and clone size come from that table; D and trimming were worked out from the DNA. A total of some 200,000 clones appear in this sample, 70% to 75% of them only once. The top ten hold approximately 5.9% of the sample.

The specimen comprised PBMCs, sampled after 12 months of ibrutinib treatment. The receptor's source is a human donor with chronic lymphocytic leukemia. The chain uses TRBV29-1 and TRBJ2-3; a confident D gene designation cannot be given. DNA sequence: TGCAGCGTTGCCCGGGGCACAGATACGCAGTATTTT. The translation is CSVARGTDTQYF.